The sample holds a few counts of the clone carrying this TCR beta chain. As yet, its antigen is unknown. The sample comes from a study of T-cell memory formation after mild COVID-19. The CDR3 sequence is 14 residues long. Germline values: CDR1 MNHEY, CDR2 SVGAGI. V shed 4 bases and J 7 bases; nucleotides not matched to a gene: 6. Points from the study as a whole: Researchers could not confirm that second-wave clones peaking on day 37 targeted SARS-CoV-2. Certain responding clones were present in pre-infection memory, suggesting participation of cross-reactive memory.

Constant-segment-primed 5'RACE gave TCR alpha and TCR beta cDNA libraries with sample barcodes and UMIs. TCRdb redid the calling of the 5' RACE reads with MiXCR, one entry per CDR3 protein. Here the sample spans more than 250,000 distinct CDR3 sequences, about a sixth being singletons. The receptor was derived from a man between 18 and 29 years old who had mild COVID-19 (a few samples of this study predate the infection). Cell type and time point are not known. Material: PBMCs or a T cell subset sorted from them (not recorded which). The V and J genes are TRBV6-5 and TRBJ1-5; 8 bases agree with TRBD1. The CDR3 sequence is CASSLGQGWQPQHF. In nucleotides, the CDR3 is TGTGCCAGCAGTTTAGGACAGGGATGGCAGCCCCAGCATTTT.